This T cell receptor beta chain stems from a study of T cell clonality in common variable immunodeficiency. Study results and limitations: Fewer deletions and N-nucleotide insertions were reportedly seen in common variable immunodeficiency TCR beta sequences. CVID patient heterogeneity limited repertoire-clinical complication correlations. CVID subjects had higher TCRbeta clonality than healthy controls, most marked in about a third.

Sequencing input was equivalent genomic DNA from CVID and controls. Libraries were prepared by immunoSEQ multiplex PCR; TCRdb keeps only in-frame clonotypes and omits some of them. The sample is made up of some 2,500 clones, none counted only once. Both groups were predominantly of Caucasian heritage. This clone was seen only a few times. Its antigen is not identified. The read gets to within 3 residues of the CDR3 end, and the germline J gene fills in the rest. The CDR3 length is 13 residues. V lost 1 base and J 6 bases, leaving 6 bases between the germline ends. Looked up from germline, CDR1 is SGHTA and CDR2 is FQGNSA.

The sequenced sample was peripheral blood mononuclear cells. The V and J genes are TRBV7-2 and TRBJ2-2; D gene unclear. The sequence came from a human donor with common variable immunodeficiency. CDR3 protein: CASSLVGAGELFF. The CDR3 bases that were read are TGTGCCAGCAGCTTAGTGGGCGCCGGGGAG.